This entry is about one T cell receptor beta chain. Its antigen is currently not known. Within one base of it there is no much larger clone, and no base qualities were kept. The time point label corresponds to: baseline before first vaccination. What the treatment or condition label conveys for this sample: meningococcal conjugate vaccine given as trial control. Vaccinee samples came from UK trials COV001 and COV002, including a single-blind randomized controlled phase 2/3 trial of AZD1222 (ChAdOx1 nCoV-19) in healthy adults. For TCRbeta chain sequencing, PBMC samples from trial participants were taken at day 0 and at day 28 after the second dose. Taken from the germline V gene, the CDR1 and CDR2 loops are MDHEN and SYDVKM. Relative to germline, V is 5 bases shorter and J is 3 bases shorter, with 19 bases between their ends. The CDR3, from cysteine to phenylalanine, totals 16 residues. CDR3 DNA only is kept here, 48 bases in frame from base 1.

These data originate in a study of T cell responses to AZD1222 COVID-19 vaccine (dated by TCRdb to the early 2020s). In the study overall: A total of more than 230 trial participants underwent TCR sequencing, of whom 200 to 220 had received two doses of AZD1222 and some 25 had received two doses of the MenACWY control vaccine. Trial participants were enrolled by age into subgroups of 18-55, 56-69 and 70-plus years, and around 150, 29 and 61 TCR-sequenced participants, respectively, were included in these subgroups. Points the paper makes about the study in general: In the small 56-69-year group, the increase in depth fell short of significance, most likely because of low power. Because no day 14 peak-response samples were available, the repertoires could be characterized only after the peak T cell response. The vaccine-associated CD4 TCRs covered the entire spike protein, and the dominant responses fell in regions 160-218 and 743-854. Participants were mostly white British and included more females than males, and it was suggested by the authors that clonal diversity may have been underestimated. Epitopes outside the regions mutated in the B.1.351 and B.1.1.7 variants were reportedly recognized by nearly half of the unique spike-specific TCRs. After two AZD1222 doses, spike-specific TCR breadth and depth were significantly higher than at day 0 and than in MenACWY recipients. Conclusions about previously exposed vaccinees are limited, since just five or six AZD1222 recipients were seropositive for SARS-CoV-2 at baseline.

The CDR3 regions of human TCRbeta chains were analyzed by immunosequencing. Under the source paper's analysis protocol: Repertoire TCRs were checked for matches against a reference library of SARS-CoV-2-specific TCRs that had been generated using the MIRA antigen-specificity platform. Breadth meant the fraction of unique TCRs that were SARS-CoV-2-associated, whereas depth meant the fraction of total T cells that were SARS-CoV-2-associated. Using the MIRA data, each spike-specific TCR was assigned both to the spike region to which the TCR was reactive and to a CD4 or CD8 class. Log10-transformed breadth and depth values were compared by one-way ANOVA with Sidak's multiple comparisons tests. TCRdb stores this immuneACCESS table with in-frame sequences only. Part of the clones is absent; in the studies checked, under half of the shortfall reflects unresolved V genes, and no reason is known for the rest. V, J and clone size derive from that table, while D and trimming were established from the DNA sequence. The sample table lists more than 140,000 clones, 88% of them with a count of one. 3% to 4% of the sample is held by the ten biggest clonotypes.

The receptor was isolated from an adult in good health. The specimen was peripheral blood, collected on day 0 of MenACWY control vaccination. In this chain, TRBV28 is recombined with TRBJ1-1; the D gene is perhaps TRBD1, from 6 matching bases. Here is the DNA: TGTGCCAGCAGTCCCCGACAGGACGGAAGGGACACTGAAGCTTTCTTT. Its protein product is CASSPRQDGRDTEAFF.